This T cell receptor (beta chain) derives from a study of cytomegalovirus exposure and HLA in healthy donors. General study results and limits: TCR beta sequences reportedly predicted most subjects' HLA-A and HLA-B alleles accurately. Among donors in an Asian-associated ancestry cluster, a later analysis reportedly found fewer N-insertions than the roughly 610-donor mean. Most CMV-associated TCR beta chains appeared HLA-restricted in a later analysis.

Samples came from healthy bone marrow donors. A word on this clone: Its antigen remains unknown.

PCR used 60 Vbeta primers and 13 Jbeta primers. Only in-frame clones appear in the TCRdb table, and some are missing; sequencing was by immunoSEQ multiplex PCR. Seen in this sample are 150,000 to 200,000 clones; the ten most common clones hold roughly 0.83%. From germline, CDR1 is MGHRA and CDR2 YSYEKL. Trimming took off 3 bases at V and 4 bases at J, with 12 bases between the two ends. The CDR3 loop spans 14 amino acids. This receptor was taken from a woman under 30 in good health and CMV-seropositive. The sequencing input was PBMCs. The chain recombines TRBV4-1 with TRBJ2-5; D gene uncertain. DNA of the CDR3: TGCGCCAGCAGCCAGACATCGGTCCCAGAGACCCAGTACTTC. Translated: CASSQTSVPETQYF.